The 8 T cell receptor beta chains below were found in one sample sequenced in a study of CD8 T cells in acute hepatitis C reinfection. Described time point: naive CD8 control sorted from an acute-time-point sample. TCRdb keeps only in-frame clones here, not all; method: immunoSEQ multiplex PCR. Of about 38,000 clones listed, about 83% are singletons. Input material: naive CD8+ T cells from PBMCs. These receptors were taken from a man aged 30 to 45 with chronic hepatitis C.

The rearrangement joins TRBV30 to TRBJ2-3; D gene unclear. V was shortened by 2 bases and J by 6 bases, with 6 bases between the two germline ends. The CDR3 has 11 residues. Germline loops: CDR1 GTSNPN, CDR2 SVGIG (reference sequence). CDR3 in amino acids: CAWSPTDTQYF. The CDR3 DNA reads as TGTGCCTGGAGTCCCACCGATACGCAGTATTTT.

This sequence joins TRBV4-3 and TRBJ1-4, with D perhaps matching TRBD1 (5 bases). In germline, CDR1 is LGHNA, CDR2 YSLEER. CDR3 length equals 14 residues. Trimming stripped 1 base from V and 7 bases from J, with 10 bases between. The CDR3 region has the DNA TGCGCCAGCAGCCAAGGCAGGGCGGTTGAAAAACTGTTTTTT. Translation: CASSQGRAVEKLFF.

The V and J genes are TRBV2 and TRBJ2-7; 9 bases line up with TRBD1. CDR1 and CDR2 (germline): SNHLY, FYNNEI. V lost 8 bases to trimming and J lost 2 bases; unmatched junction nucleotides: 4. The CDR3 sequence is 13 residues long. The CDR3 DNA sequence: TGTGCCAGCGGGGGACAGGGAACCTACGAGCAGTACTTC. Translated, it gives CASGGQGTYEQYF.

This clone has just a few counts. The chain joins TRBV27 to TRBJ1-6; D might be TRBD1 (6 bases). This CDR3 spans 12 amino acids. V lost 8 bases to trimming and J lost 15 bases, with 17 bases between them. Germline CDR1 is MNHEY and CDR2 is SMNVEV (reference sequence). In nucleotides, the CDR3 is TGTGCCAGCCGTCACGGGACACCGGTCCTCCACTTT. It codes for CASRHGTPVLHF.

The rearrangement uses TRBV5-5 and TRBJ2-7; 8 bases fit TRBD1. Trimming cost V 3 bases and J 2 bases; bases outside gene matches: 1. The germline CDR1 and CDR2 sequences are SGHKS and YYEKEE (reference sequence). This CDR3 contains 13 residues. For the CDR3, the DNA is TGTGCCAGCAGCTGGGGACAGGCCTACGAGCAGTACTTC. Protein sequence: CASSWGQAYEQYF.

The chain is built from TRBV4-1 and TRBJ1-2, with a weak D call TRBD1 (5 bases). The V gene's germline CDR1 is MGHRA and CDR2 YSYEKL. The V end lost 3 bases, the J end lost 7 bases, and 18 bases lay between the germline ends. The CDR3 extends over 15 amino acids. The CDR3, as DNA: TGCGCCAGCAGCCAGGTGCTTTGGCAGGGCATTGGCTACACCTTC. This encodes CASSQVLWQGIGYTF.

The chain uses TRBV14 and TRBJ1-1; D uncertain. The ends were cut back, 3 bases at V and 0 bases at J, with 17 bases in the middle. The germline V gene encodes CDR1 SGHDN and CDR2 FVKESK. The CDR3 sequence is 17 residues long. CDR3 DNA: TGTGCCAGCAGCCAGGACGTAGGAGGGCTTATGAACACTGAAGCTTTCTTT. It is translated as CASSQDVGGLMNTEAFF.

A few counts support this clone. The chain carries TRBV15 and TRBJ1-1; maybe TRBD1 (6 bases). The germline V gene has CDR1 LNHNV and CDR2 YYDKDF (reference sequence). Trimming shortened V by 5 bases and J by 8 bases, and 9 bases separated the two germline ends. CDR3 length equals 11 residues. The CDR3 nucleotides are TGTGCCACCAGCTGGGGGACAGAAGCTTTCTTT. This sequence encodes CATSWGTEAFF.